A single sample is the source of the 18 T cell receptor beta chains below, sequenced in a study of cytomegalovirus exposure and HLA in healthy donors. The PCR made use of 60 Vbeta and 13 Jbeta primers. The repertoire was sequenced with immunoSEQ multiplex PCR; TCRdb's copy has only in-frame clones and lacks some. The data show tens of thousands of clones, around 80% seen once. Sequencing input: PBMCs. The receptors shown here come from a woman aged 25-40 years in good health and CMV-seronegative.

This chain's CDR3 is CASSSRTGAMNTEAFF. The CDR3 nucleotides are TGTGCCAGCAGCTCGAGGACAGGGGCGATGAACACTGAAGCTTTCTTT. This sequence joins TRBV7-2 and TRBJ1-1; the match to TRBD1 covers 9 bases. Per germline, CDR1 SGHTA and CDR2 FQGNSA. Trimming took 4 bases from V and 0 from J; bases not matched to a gene: 6. The CDR3 is 16 amino acids. Based on the CDR3 plus reference TRBV7-2 and TRBJ1-1, the full variable domain is GAGVSQSPSNKVTEKGKDVELRCDPISGHTALYWYRQSLGQGLEFLIYFQGNSAPDKSGLPSDRFSAERTGGSVSTLTIQRTQQEDSAVYLCASSSRTGAMNTEAFFGQGTRLTVV.

V usage is TRBV6-1 and J usage is TRBJ1-6; 7 bases line up with TRBD1. The CDR3 covers 17 residues. V shed 4 bases and J 0 bases; nucleotides not matched to a gene: 6. CDR1 and CDR2 (germline): MNHNS, SASEGT. The chain's CDR3 is CASSAKDRSSYNSPLHF. Written as DNA, the CDR3 is TGTGCCAGCAGTGCCAAGGACAGGAGCTCCTATAATTCACCCCTCCACTTT.

In this sample, this clone turned up a few times. The chain combines TRBV4-1 with TRBJ1-1; D not certain. The V and J ends lost 1 base and 7 bases respectively, with 10 bases between them. Germline V gives CDR1 MGHRA, CDR2 YSYEKL. CDR3 length equals 13 residues. For the CDR3, the DNA is TGCGCCAGCAGCCAAGTTACAGTAAGTGAAGCTTTCTTT. Residues: CASSQVTVSEAFF.

This clone was recorded only once. The V gene is TRBV7-8, the J gene TRBJ1-5; D is perhaps TRBD1 (5 bases). Germline CDR1 and CDR2: SGHVS and FQNEAQ. Between the trimmed V and J ends, which lost 5 bases and 1 base, there was a span of 18 bases. The CDR3 totals 17 residues. The CDR3 sequence is CASSAETARLSNQPQHF. CDR3 DNA sequence: TGTGCCAGCAGCGCCGAGACAGCTCGCCTAAGCAATCAGCCCCAGCATTTT.

The gene calls are TRBV6-5 and TRBJ2-5; TRBD1 is a possible D gene (6 bases). Trimming removed 5 bases at V and 2 bases at J, with 9 bases between. The CDR3 runs 13 residues. Germline V CDR1 and CDR2: MNHEY, SVGAGI. The CDR3 here is CASSLQGQETQYF. CDR3 DNA: TGTGCCAGCAGTCTCCAGGGGCAAGAGACCCAGTACTTC.

The chain links TRBV6-5 to TRBJ1-1; 8 positions match TRBD1. CDR1 and CDR2 (germline): MNHEY, SVGAGI. The CDR3 contains 14 residues. Trimming took 2 bases from V and 1 from J; bases not matched to a gene: 0. The CDR3 sequence is CASSYDRGNTEAFF. The CDR3 nucleotides read TGTGCCAGCAGTTACGACAGGGGGAACACTGAAGCTTTCTTT.

Notes on this clone: At the DNA level, this CDR3 is encoded by other sequences in the same sample as well. The genes are TRBV2 and TRBJ2-5, with 7 bases matching TRBD1. The junction had 5 bases not matched to a gene; V was cut back by 6 bases and J by 4 bases. Germline CDR1 reads SNHLY; CDR2 reads FYNNEI. The CDR3 contains 13 residues. The CDR3 sequence: CASRRQGGETQYF. The CDR3 nucleotides are TGTGCCAGCAGGCGACAGGGTGGAGAGACCCAGTACTTC.

The chain combines TRBV28 with TRBJ2-2; 7 bases align to TRBD1. V gave up 8 bases and J gave up 1 base; unmatched junction bases: 4. The CDR3 has 14 residues. Germline V CDR1 and CDR2: MDHEN, SYDVKM. The CDR3 bases are TGTGCCAGCGTCCGGGACAGGAACACCGGGGAGCTGTTTTTT. Protein product: CASVRDRNTGELFF.

In its sample, this clone was seen a few times. V gene TRBV4-3 combines with J gene TRBJ1-2; D unclear. This CDR3 is 14 amino acids long. In germline, CDR1 is LGHNA, CDR2 YSLEER. V lost 0 bases and J lost 4, with 9 bases in between. The CDR3 nucleotides are TGCGCCAGCAGCCAAGAACGTCTCGGCTATGGCTACACCTTC. Translating gives CASSQERLGYGYTF.

The V call is TRBV27, the J call TRBJ1-4; D unresolved. Germline CDR1 reads MNHEY; CDR2 reads SMNVEV (reference sequence). V lost 3 bases and J 4 bases, leaving 12 bases between the germline ends. CDR3 size: 15 residues. This CDR3 is CASSFVSGGNEKLFF. The CDR3 nucleotides read TGTGCCAGCAGTTTTGTGAGTGGTGGTAATGAAAAACTGTTTTTT.

CDR3 amino acids: CAISPNYEQYF. DNA for the CDR3: TGTGCCATCAGCCCCAACTACGAGCAGTACTTC. The chain employs TRBV10-3 and TRBJ2-7, with no clear D. Germline CDR1 reads ENHRY; CDR2 reads SYGVKD. Trimming cost V 6 bases and J 3 bases, with 6 bases left between them. The CDR3 runs 11 residues.

This clone came up a few times. J is TRBJ1-3 and V is TRBV4-3; no clear D. The ends were cut back, 0 bases at V and 8 bases at J, with 20 bases in the middle. CDR1 is LGHNA and CDR2 is YSLEER in the germline V gene. The CDR3 is 17 amino acids. CDR3 sequence (DNA): TGCGCCAGCAGCCAAGATCTAGCTAGGGCAGTAGGAGACACCATATATTTT. This encodes CASSQDLARAVGDTIYF.

The rearrangement links TRBV13 to TRBJ2-7; no definite D call. The V end lost 0 bases, the J end lost 0 bases, and 9 bases lay between the germline ends. The V gene's germline CDR1 is PRHDT and CDR2 FYEKMQ (reference sequence). This CDR3 is 15 amino acids long. CDR3 residues: CASSLGHSYSYEQYF. CDR3 nucleotide sequence: TGTGCCAGCAGCTTAGGGCACTCTTACTCCTACGAGCAGTACTTC.

The gene calls are TRBV7-6 and TRBJ2-7, with no clear D. V was cut by 5 bases and J by 2 bases, with 13 bases left in between. The CDR3 length is 14 residues. Germline CDR1 SGHVS, CDR2 FNYEAQ. The CDR3 DNA follows: TGTGCCAGCAGCCCAGAAAAGTCCCCCTACGAGCAGTACTTC. It specifies CASSPEKSPYEQYF.

V is TRBV7-6 and J is TRBJ1-4, with 7 bases that match TRBD1. This CDR3 has 14 amino acids. In germline, CDR1 is SGHVS, CDR2 FNYEAQ. Trimming cost V 5 bases and J 8 bases; bases outside gene matches: 8. The CDR3 here is CASSQDGTVEKLFF. The CDR3 DNA follows: TGTGCCAGCAGCCAGGACGGGACAGTCGAAAAACTGTTTTTT.

The chain is built from TRBV28 and TRBJ1-1, with 9 bases lining up with TRBD1. CDR1 is MDHEN and CDR2 is SYDVKM in the germline V gene. V shed 5 bases and J 5 bases; nucleotides not matched to a gene: 12. This CDR3 is built from 16 residues. The CDR3: CASSGARTGDGTEAFF. As DNA, the CDR3 is TGTGCCAGCAGTGGGGCTCGGACAGGGGACGGGACTGAAGCTTTCTTT.

This clone was observed a few times. The chain is built from TRBV10-2 and TRBJ1-5; weak D call: TRBD1 (5 bases). V lost 2 bases, J lost 7 bases, and 12 bases lay in between. Germline assignment: CDR1 WSHSY and CDR2 SAAADI. CDR3 length equals 14 residues. CDR3 sequence (DNA): TGCGCCAGCAGTGAGCCAGGGTCAGGGCAGCCCCAGCATTTT. Protein sequence: CASSEPGSGQPQHF.

The chain is built from TRBV5-6 and TRBJ1-4; D remains ambiguous. The CDR3 has 13 residues. Trimming took off 0 bases at V and 8 bases at J, with 8 bases between the two ends. The germline CDR1 and CDR2 sequences are SGHDT and YYEEEE. CDR3 amino acids: CASSLVASEKLFF. The CDR3 DNA follows: TGTGCCAGCAGCTTGGTTGCGTCCGAAAAACTGTTTTTT.